What follows describes a single T cell receptor beta chain. Its antigen is unidentified. Looked up from germline, CDR1 is LNHDA and CDR2 is SQIVND (reference sequence). The V segment lost 5 bases and the J segment 4 bases; nucleotides outside the gene matches: 6. The CDR3 runs 14 residues. The method was immunoSEQ multiplex PCR; TCRdb's version includes in-frame clones alone and lacks a portion of them. The sample comprises tens of thousands of clones, approximately 77% of which are singletons, and over 3.5% rests with the top ten. These data are taken from a study of PD-L1 blockade in urothelial cancer. General study results and limits: Tumor-associated clones in the blood of durable-benefit patients grew more at 3 weeks.

The source was PBMCs, collected around atezolizumab (anti-PD-L1) treatment. This rearrangement joins TRBV19 to TRBJ2-5; 8 bases agree with TRBD2. This receptor was obtained from an older man with urothelial cancer. The DNA for the CDR3 is TGTGCCAGTAGTCCAACTAGCGGTAGAGAGACCCAGTACTTC. This translates into CASSPTSGRETQYF.